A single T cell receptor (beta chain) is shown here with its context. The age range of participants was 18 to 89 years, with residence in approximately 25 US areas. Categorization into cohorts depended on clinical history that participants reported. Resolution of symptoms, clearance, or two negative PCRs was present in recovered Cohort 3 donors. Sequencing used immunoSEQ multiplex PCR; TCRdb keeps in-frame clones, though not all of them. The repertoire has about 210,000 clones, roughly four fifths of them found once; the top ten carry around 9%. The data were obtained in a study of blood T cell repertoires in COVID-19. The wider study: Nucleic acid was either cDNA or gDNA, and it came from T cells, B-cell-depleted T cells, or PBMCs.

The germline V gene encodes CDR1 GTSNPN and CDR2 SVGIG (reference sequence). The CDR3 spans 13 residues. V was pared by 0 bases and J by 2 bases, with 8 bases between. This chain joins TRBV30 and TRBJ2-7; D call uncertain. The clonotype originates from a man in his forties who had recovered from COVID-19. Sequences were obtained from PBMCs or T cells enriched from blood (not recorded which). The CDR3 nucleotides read TGTGCCTGGAGTGTACTGGGCCCCTACGAGCAGTACTTC. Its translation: CAWSVLGPYEQYF.